This TCR beta chain was retrieved from a study of T cell repertoires in cytomegalovirus infection. In the study overall: CMV epitopes used comprised recently identified HLA-C-restricted ones and well-studied HLA-B-restricted ones. Shared public TCR beta signatures pointed to both CMV infection and a matching HLA type.

Germline CDR1 reads SGHVS; CDR2 reads FNYEAQ. The V segment lost 3 bases and the J segment 0 bases; nucleotides outside the gene matches: 5. The CDR3 extends over 16 amino acids. Study-wide results and limits: CMV carriers having the relevant HLA were flagged by cumulative public TCR beta family frequency.

In its sample, this clonotype was seen a few times. What it binds is unknown. Each CDR3 protein is one row after TCRdb ran MiXCR on the reads. The sample lists fewer than 130,000 distinct CDR3 sequences, under 50% occurring once. The rearrangement joins TRBV7-6 to TRBJ1-2; 9 positions match TRBD1. This clonotype originated in a human donor in good health (CMV status not recorded). Some clones in this sample may be carry-over from other donors' samples. Sequencing used CD8+ T cells from cultured PBMCs, obtained from culture after CMV antigen stimulation. CDR3 coding DNA: TGTGCCAGCAGCTTGGGACAGGGACTAGCTAACTATGGCTACACCTTC. Amino acids: CASSLGQGLANYGYTF.